The clone carrying this TCR beta chain was observed a few times. Its specificity is unknown. The sample originates from a study of T cells in Graves' hyperthyroidism and ophthalmopathy. Findings of the study overall: The blood repertoire included most of the expanded thyroid clonotypes above 0.001. Ophthalmopathy onset followed model prediction by a median approximately 5.9 months.

Reasons for excluding patients were uncontrolled infection, other autoimmune disease, pregnancy or lactation. Diagnoses rested on clinical symptoms, serum thyroxine and TRAb, thyroid ultrasound and orbital computed tomography. RNA transcripts gave rise to amplified TCR beta CDR3 regions. During a first-round RT-PCR of the TCR CDR3, the HTBI primer set was used. TCRdb analysed the multiplex PCR reads with MiXCR anew, one entry per CDR3 protein. The repertoire holds 410,000 or so distinct CDR3 sequences, with approximately 15% as singletons. Specimen: blood. This receptor was identified in a man aged 18 to 29 with Graves' ophthalmopathy.

CDR3 amino acids: CASSEGSAYEQYF. The CDR3 DNA sequence: TGTGCCAGCAGTGAAGGTTCAGCCTACGAGCAGTACTTC. The chain employs TRBV2 and TRBJ2-7; no firm D call. V was clipped by 1 base and J by 2 bases, with 6 bases between them. The CDR3 sequence is 13 residues long. Looked up from germline, CDR1 is SNHLY and CDR2 is FYNNEI. The full variable domain, with the rest looked up from reference TRBV2 and TRBJ2-7, is EPEVTQTPSHQVTQMGQEVILRCVPISNHLYFYWYRQILGQKVEFLVSFYNNEISEKSEIFDDQFSVERPDGSNFTLKIRSTKLEDSAMYFCASSEGSAYEQYFGPGTRLTVT.